These 25 T cell receptor beta chains originate from one sample sequenced in a study of blood T cells in healthy people across ages. Primers used in a second PCR of roughly 6 to 12 cycles were a sample-barcoded 5' primer and a J-beta primer mix. TCRdb re-analysed the 5' RACE reads in MiXCR, keeping a single row per CDR3 protein. The sample has 760,000 or so distinct CDR3 sequences, approximately 25% seen once. This sample was also put to use in a study of T cells of mothers and their children.

The source material was blood. The source is a boy aged 10-17 years in good health.

This clonotype showed up just a few times. The J gene is TRBJ2-5, the V gene TRBV7-9, with D tentatively TRBD2 (5 bases). Per the germline V gene, CDR1 is SEHNR and CDR2 is FQNEAQ (reference sequence). V was cut by 1 base and J by 2 bases, with 8 bases left in between. The CDR3 runs to 14 residues. This chain's CDR3 is CASSLGELQETQYF. The CDR3 region has the DNA TGTGCCAGCAGCTTAGGGGAGCTACAAGAGACCCAGTACTTC.

In this sample, this clonotype turned up a few times. The chain joins TRBV7-9 to TRBJ1-1; maybe TRBD1 (5 bases). V was pared by 5 bases and J by 2 bases, with 15 bases between. In germline, CDR1 is SEHNR, CDR2 FQNEAQ (reference sequence). The CDR3 loop spans 15 amino acids. The CDR3 DNA sequence: TGTGCCAGCAGCCCATGGGTGGGGGTAAACACTGAAGCTTTCTTT. Its translation is CASSPWVGVNTEAFF.

This clonotype was counted ten times or more. This chain links TRBV7-6 with TRBJ2-1; perhaps TRBD2 as D (6 bases). This CDR3 has 13 residues. CDR1 and CDR2 (germline): SGHVS, FNYEAQ. V was pared by 6 bases and J by 7 bases, with 13 bases between. As DNA, the CDR3 is TGTGCCAGCAGGGGGACTGGGCGTAATGAGCAGTTCTTC. Amino acids: CASRGTGRNEQFF.

This chain connects TRBV15 to TRBJ1-4; 8 nucleotides line up with TRBD1. V gave up 0 bases and J gave up 6 bases; unmatched junction bases: 6. The germline V gene has CDR1 LNHNV and CDR2 YYDKDF (reference sequence). This CDR3 spans 16 amino acids. Written as DNA, the CDR3 is TGTGCCACCAGCAGAGAGAGGCGGACAGGGCATGAAAAACTGTTTTTT. It translates to CATSRERRTGHEKLFF.

This clonotype turned up a few times. V usage is TRBV7-2 and J usage is TRBJ1-6; D unresolved. V was shortened by 5 bases and J by 1 base, with 9 bases between the two germline ends. There are 15 residues in the CDR3. Germline lookup yields CDR1 SGHTA and CDR2 FQGNSA. This CDR3 is CASSPVASYNSPLHF. As DNA, the CDR3 is TGTGCCAGCAGCCCCGTCGCGTCCTATAATTCACCCCTCCACTTT.

The chain is built from TRBV6-1 and TRBJ2-2; 7 bases line up with TRBD1. V was clipped by 4 bases and J by 1 base; unmatched bases: 9. Germline values: CDR1 MNHNS, CDR2 SASEGT. This CDR3 has 17 residues. The DNA of the CDR3 is TGTGCCAGCAGTGCACGGGCCGGGACAGAGAACACCGGGGAGCTGTTTTTT. The encoded protein is CASSARAGTENTGELFF.

The chain is built from TRBV4-2 and TRBJ2-5; 8 bases fit TRBD2. V dropped 4 bases and J dropped 5; count of bases not matched to a gene: 3. The CDR3 has 13 residues. Per the germline V gene, CDR1 is LGHNA and CDR2 is YNFKEQ. CDR3 residues: CASSPGLVETQYF. The CDR3 DNA reads TGTGCCAGCAGCCCGGGACTAGTGGAGACCCAGTACTTC.

CDR3 loop: CSARAGHAGANVLTF. In DNA, the CDR3 is TGCAGTGCTAGAGCCGGCCACGCTGGGGCCAACGTCCTGACTTTC. The chain employs TRBV20-1 and TRBJ2-6; D ambiguous. CDR3 length: 15 residues. The germline V and J ends were trimmed by 1 base and 2 bases, with 9 bases remaining between them. The V gene's germline CDR1 is DFQATT and CDR2 SNEGSKA (reference sequence).

This clonotype was counted at least ten times. The chain uses TRBV7-9 and TRBJ2-7, with 9 bases that match TRBD2. This CDR3 contains 14 residues. Germline CDR1 SEHNR, CDR2 FQNEAQ (reference sequence). V shed 4 bases, J shed 4 bases, and the junction held 5 bases outside the gene matches. The CDR3 coding sequence is TGTGCCAGCAGCTCCGGACTAGCGCCTTACGAGCAGTACTTC. Translation: CASSSGLAPYEQYF.

This clonotype appeared a few times. V is TRBV7-8 and J is TRBJ2-1; perhaps TRBD2 as D (5 bases). CDR1 and CDR2 from the germline V gene are SGHVS and FQNEAQ. This CDR3 spans 16 amino acids. V lost 7 bases, J lost 0 bases, and 16 bases lay in between. The DNA of the CDR3 is TGTGCCAGCAACAAAGAAGCGGTAAGCTCCTACAATGAGCAGTTCTTC. Translation: CASNKEAVSSYNEQFF. The full variable domain, its missing parts supplied by reference TRBV7-8 and TRBJ2-1, is GAGVSQSPRYKVAKRGQDVALRCDPISGHVSLFWYQQALGQGPEFLTYFQNEAQLDKSGLPSDRFFAERPEGSVSTLKIQRTQQEDSAVYLCASNKEAVSSYNEQFFGPGTRLTVL.

The chain combines TRBV29-1 with TRBJ2-3; D remains unclear. Deletions cut 6 bases from V and 0 bases from J, with 10 bases between. Germline V lookup: CDR1 SQVTM, CDR2 ANQGSEA. The CDR3 is 13 residues long. In nucleotides, the CDR3 is TGCAGCGTCCCGGGTGCTAGCACAGATACGCAGTATTTT. This sequence encodes CSVPGASTDTQYF.

The V and J genes are TRBV15 and TRBJ2-1; D perhaps matches TRBD2 (5 bases). CDR3 length: 13 amino acids. Per the germline V gene, CDR1 is LNHNV and CDR2 is YYDKDF (reference sequence). With 1 base removed from V and 9 bases from J, the gap between germline ends came to 10 bases. As DNA, the CDR3 is TGTGCCACCAGCAGAGTCGCCGGGATTGAGCAGTTCTTC. It codes for CATSRVAGIEQFF.

The chain employs TRBV2 and TRBJ1-1, with D possibly being TRBD1 (5 bases). The V gene's germline CDR1 is SNHLY and CDR2 FYNNEI. V was clipped by 4 bases and J by 6 bases, with 12 bases between them. The CDR3 is 13 residues long. DNA for the CDR3: TGTGCCAGCAGTGTCGTAGGGGATGCTGAAGCTTTCTTT. It codes for CASSVVGDAEAFF.

This rearrangement joins TRBV6-5 to TRBJ2-5; 9 nucleotides match TRBD2. The J segment lost 4 bases and the V segment lost 5 bases, leaving 5 bases of the junction unmatched. Germline V lookup: CDR1 MNHEY, CDR2 SVGAGI. The CDR3 is 14 amino acids. The CDR3 DNA sequence: TGTGCCAGCAGTCCGGGAGCGGGAGGAGAGACCCAGTACTTC. Encoded protein: CASSPGAGGETQYF.

The chain joins TRBV12-3 or TRBV12-4 to TRBJ2-7, with a weak D call TRBD1 (6 bases). The V end lost 6 bases, the J end lost 3 bases, and 12 bases lay between the germline ends. The CDR3 runs to 13 residues. The CDR3 nucleotides are TGTGCCAGCAGATACGGACAGCTCTACGAGCAGTACTTC. Its translation is CASRYGQLYEQYF.

The CDR3, as DNA: TGTGCCAGCAGCTTCGAGGGGCCCGGGGAGCAGTACTTC. Translated: CASSFEGPGEQYF. The chain is built from TRBV7-2 and TRBJ2-7; D is perhaps TRBD1 or TRBD2 (5 bases each). Germline V lookup: CDR1 SGHTA, CDR2 FQGNSA. The CDR3 length is 13 residues. Trimming left V 3 bases short and J 7 bases short, with 13 bases between.

The gene calls are TRBV28 and TRBJ2-7; 10 bases are a match to TRBD2. Germline CDR1 and CDR2: MDHEN and SYDVKM. V trimming: 3 bases; J trimming: 1 base; junction bases outside the gene matches: 9. This CDR3 is 17 amino acids long. The CDR3, as DNA: TGTGCCAGCAGTTTTTTAGTTAGCGGGAGGTTGTCCTACGAGCAGTACTTC. Amino acid sequence: CASSFLVSGRLSYEQYF.

The chain couples TRBV6-2 or TRBV6-3 to TRBJ2-3; D may be TRBD2 (6 bases). CDR3 length: 15 residues. V was trimmed by 8 bases and J by 1 base, leaving 16 bases between them. The germline CDR1 and CDR2 sequences are MNHEY and SVGEGT. CDR3 nucleotides: TGTGCCAGCCGTCCCCGGTCGGGGGGCACAGATACGCAGTATTTT. Translating gives CASRPRSGGTDTQYF.

The chain uses TRBV12-3 or TRBV12-4 and TRBJ2-3; 13 bases align to TRBD2. J lost 7 bases, V lost 6 bases, and 13 bases had no gene match. The CDR3 length is 17 residues. CDR3: CASRSSGTSGVHNTQYF. The CDR3 DNA is TGTGCCAGCAGATCCTCCGGGACTAGCGGGGTCCACAATACGCAGTATTTT.

This sequence joins TRBV7-9 and TRBJ2-5; 11 bases match TRBD2. Germline V lookup: CDR1 SEHNR, CDR2 FQNEAQ (reference sequence). V lost 10 bases to trimming and J lost 5 bases; unmatched junction nucleotides: 9. CDR3 length equals 14 residues. The CDR3 DNA reads as TGTGCCATCCTTAGCGGGAGGGCCGCGGAGACCCAGTACTTC. This gives the protein CAILSGRAAETQYF.

This rearrangement joins TRBV12-3 or TRBV12-4 to TRBJ2-1, with 9 bases fitting TRBD2. V lost 3 bases and J lost 13; bases outside the gene matches: 10. This CDR3 contains 14 residues. Here the CDR3 reads CASSLGWREGRQFF. The CDR3 nucleotides are TGTGCCAGCAGTTTGGGCTGGCGGGAGGGTCGCCAGTTCTTC.

V gene TRBV19 combines with J gene TRBJ2-7; D is ambiguous. Trimming removed 5 bases from V and 4 bases from J, with 15 bases in between. Per the germline V gene, CDR1 is LNHDA and CDR2 is SQIVND (reference sequence). The CDR3 length is 14 residues. The DNA for the CDR3 is TGTGCCAGTAGTCAAGACCCCATAGGATACGAGCAGTACTTC. It yields the protein CASSQDPIGYEQYF.

This clonotype was counted a single time. The CDR3 protein is CASSLLPARGQETQYF. The CDR3 nucleotides are TGCGCCAGCAGCTTGTTGCCAGCGCGGGGCCAAGAGACCCAGTACTTC. This chain links TRBV5-1 with TRBJ2-5, with D perhaps TRBD2 (6 bases). This CDR3 region has 16 residues. Per germline, CDR1 SGHRS and CDR2 YFSETQ. V was shortened by 1 base and J by 1 base, with 14 bases between the two germline ends.

The chain has TRBV7-9 and TRBJ1-1; D remains unclear. The V and J ends lost 5 bases and 8 bases respectively, with 15 bases between them. The V gene's germline CDR1 is SEHNR and CDR2 FQNEAQ (reference sequence). The CDR3 is made up of 13 amino acids. The chain's CDR3 is CASSPRQAPEAFF. CDR3 sequence (DNA): TGTGCCAGCAGCCCCCGGCAGGCCCCCGAAGCTTTCTTT.

A single count supports this clonotype. The genes are TRBV12-3 or TRBV12-4 and TRBJ2-5; the match to TRBD2 covers 9 bases. The end of the DNA aligns better with TRBJ2-7, so the J call may be wrong. This CDR3 region has 14 residues. CDR3 nucleotides: TGTGCCAGCAGTTTATTAGCGGGAGTCCACGAGCAGTACTTC. This codes for CASSLLAGVHEQYF.